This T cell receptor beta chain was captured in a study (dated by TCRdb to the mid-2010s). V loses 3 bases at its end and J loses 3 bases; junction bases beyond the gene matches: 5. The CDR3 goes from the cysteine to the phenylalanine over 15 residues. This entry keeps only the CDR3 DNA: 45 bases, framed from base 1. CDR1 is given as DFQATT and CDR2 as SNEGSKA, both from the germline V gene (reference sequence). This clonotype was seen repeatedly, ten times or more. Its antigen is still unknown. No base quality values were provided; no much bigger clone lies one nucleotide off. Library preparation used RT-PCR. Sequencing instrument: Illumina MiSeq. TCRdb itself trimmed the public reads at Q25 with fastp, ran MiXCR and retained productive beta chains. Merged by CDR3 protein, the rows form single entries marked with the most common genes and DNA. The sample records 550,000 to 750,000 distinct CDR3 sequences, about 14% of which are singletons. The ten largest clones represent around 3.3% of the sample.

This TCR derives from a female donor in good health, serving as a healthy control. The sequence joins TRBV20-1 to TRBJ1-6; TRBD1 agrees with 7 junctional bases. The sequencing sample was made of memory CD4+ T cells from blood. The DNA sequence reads TGCAGTGCTAGGGAGAGACAGGGCTATAATTCACCCCTCCACTTT. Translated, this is CSARERQGYNSPLHF.